Sequencing of this T cell receptor beta chain was carried out in a study of human T cells and chemical hapten exposure. The germline V gene has CDR1 MNHEY and CDR2 SVGAGI. V lost 5 bases and J 5 bases, leaving 10 bases between the germline ends. This CDR3 comprises 12 residues. This clonotype was counted at least ten times. TCRdb redid the calling of the RACE reads with MiXCR, one entry per CDR3 protein. This sample has 35,000 to 45,000 distinct CDR3 sequences; 8.5% to 10% occur once, and the top ten carry 15%. This sample's time point: patch test 2, 6 weeks after DPC sensitization. Specified treatment: therapeutic diphenylcyclopropenone sensitization with weekly scalp DPC.

The chain carries TRBV6-5 and TRBJ2-7, with TRBD2 as a possible D gene (5 bases). This material consisted of whole blood, taken in connection with sensitization to the hapten diphenylcyclopropenone (DPC). This receptor was taken from a woman in her 40s with alopecia areata. Some clones in this sample may be carry-over from other donors' samples. The CDR3 coding sequence is TGTGCCAGCAGTGGCCACGGGAACGAGCAGTACTTC. As protein: CASSGHGNEQYF.